This record concerns one TCR beta chain sequence. Its antigen is not yet known. No per-base quality is available; no much larger clone lies one base away. The method was PCR. Sequenced on an Illumina HiSeq 2500. To reduce PCR and sequencing biases, unique molecular identifiers were built into the TCR beta cDNA libraries. Every 1 to 10 million input T cells yielded about 500,000 cDNA molecules, meaning each molecule approximated one T cell. The patient libraries were prepared and sequenced using the same protocol as the earlier healthy control dataset. Within a given batch, samples were prepared together, multiplexed and sequenced on the same HiSeq lane. On the authors' methods: MIGEC handled the raw barcoded reads, throwing out single-read molecular identifier groups before consensus assembly and CDR3 extraction. Clonotype tables were post-analysed with VDJtools, normalizing diversity by down-sampling all datasets to the smallest sample size. To correct batch-related cross-sample contamination, repertoire overlap clustering matched CDR3 amino acid sequences but not nucleotide sequences. TCRdb trimmed the raw reads at Q25, called clones with MiXCR and kept productive beta chains. Rows with a matching CDR3 protein are joined into one entry that keeps the most common DNA and genes. What appears here as the V and J calls and clone size reflects TCRdb's work, not the paper's. Recorded for this sample are fewer than 550,000 distinct CDR3 sequences; 34% of them occurred a single time. The ten largest account for under 7% of the sample.

TCR beta repertoires were profiled from peripheral blood of under 15 young patients with multiple sclerosis to demonstrate the VDJtools post-analysis software. The multiple sclerosis patients were children and adolescents ranging in age from 6 to 15 years. The data were obtained in a study of post-analysis software for immune sequencing data (dated by TCRdb to 2013 to 2016). With regard to the full study: Disease courses on record covered relapsing-remitting, secondary progressive and progressive-relapsing multiple sclerosis, though some patients had no subtype annotation. The patient repertoires were compared against approximately ten previously published healthy control repertoires obtained from donors aged roughly 6 to 25 years. A subset of samples was prepared in parallel using single-end sample barcoding, then pooled and co-amplified after Illumina adapter ligation. Summary of the overall study and its limitations: Significantly higher frequencies in patients than in controls were found for five or six TRBV segments, including TRBV5-6, TRBV5-1 and TRBV20-1. Significantly lower normalized Chao1 diversity was found in multiple sclerosis patients than in controls, suggesting substantial peripheral T-cell clonal expansion. Direct clustering with F measure showed strong co-clustering of samples prepared in the same batch, prompting a batch-effect correction. The control group was slightly older than the multiple sclerosis patient group.

Counted from cysteine to phenylalanine, this CDR3 has 15 amino acids. Solely the CDR3 DNA is kept, with 45 bases framed from the first base. Reading the germline V gene gives CDR1 KGHDR and CDR2 SFDVKD. Trimming takes 2 bases from V and 0 bases from J, and the germline ends sit 6 bases apart. Specimen: blood. This sequence uses TRBV24-1 and TRBJ1-4; matching of 6 bases hints at TRBD1 as the D gene. This clonotype was sampled from a girl aged 2-17 years with multiple sclerosis. The CDR3 is CATSDSGATNEKLFF. The bases read TGTGCCACCAGTGATTCAGGGGCAACTAATGAAAAACTGTTTTTT.